The entry below gives a single TCR beta chain sequence along with its context. The sample originates from a study of cytomegalovirus exposure and HLA in healthy donors. Turning to the study itself: The approximately 120 validation repertoires matched the roughly 700 first-cohort repertoires in platform, a later analysis reported.

Trimming removed 0 bases from V and 5 bases from J, with 12 bases in between. Germline V gives CDR1 SGHTS, CDR2 YDEGEE. This CDR3 has 14 residues. Data came from immunoSEQ multiplex PCR; TCRdb stores just in-frame clones and leaves some out. This table has roughly 100,000 clones, around 83% appearing once. The donors were in the approximately 110-subject validation cohort; that cohort was separate from the approximately 700-subject first cohort. The genes are TRBV5-8 and TRBJ2-7; possibly TRBD1 for D (5 bases). This receptor was identified in a woman aged 18-30 years in good health and CMV-seropositive. The sample was PBMCs. CDR3 DNA: TGTGCCAGCAGCTTGGCCTTAAAAGGGGACGAGCAGTACTTC. Its translation: CASSLALKGDEQYF.